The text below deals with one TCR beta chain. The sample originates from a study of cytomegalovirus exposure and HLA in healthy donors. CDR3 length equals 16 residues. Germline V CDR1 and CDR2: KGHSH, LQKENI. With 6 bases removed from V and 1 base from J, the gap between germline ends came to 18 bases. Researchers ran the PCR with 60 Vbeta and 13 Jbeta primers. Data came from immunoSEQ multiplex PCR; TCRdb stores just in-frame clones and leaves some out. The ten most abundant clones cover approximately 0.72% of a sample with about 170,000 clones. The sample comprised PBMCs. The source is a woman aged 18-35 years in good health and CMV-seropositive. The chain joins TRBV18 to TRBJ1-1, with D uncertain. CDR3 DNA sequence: TGTGCCAGCTCCCTGACGACACCCGCCCAGAACACTGAAGCTTTCTTT. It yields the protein CASSLTTPAQNTEAFF.